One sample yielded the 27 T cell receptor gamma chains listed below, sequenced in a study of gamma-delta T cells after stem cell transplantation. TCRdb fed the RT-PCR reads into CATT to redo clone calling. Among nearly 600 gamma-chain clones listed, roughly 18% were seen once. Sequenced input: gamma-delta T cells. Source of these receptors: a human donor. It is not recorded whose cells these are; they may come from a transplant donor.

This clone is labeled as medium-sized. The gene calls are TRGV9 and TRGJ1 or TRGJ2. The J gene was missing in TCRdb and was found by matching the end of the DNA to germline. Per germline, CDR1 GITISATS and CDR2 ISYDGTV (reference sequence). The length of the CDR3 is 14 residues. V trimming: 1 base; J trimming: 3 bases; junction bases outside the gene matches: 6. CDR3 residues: CALWEVQTYYKKLF. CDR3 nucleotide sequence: TGTGCCTTGTGGGAGGTACAAACTTATTATAAGAAACTCTTT.

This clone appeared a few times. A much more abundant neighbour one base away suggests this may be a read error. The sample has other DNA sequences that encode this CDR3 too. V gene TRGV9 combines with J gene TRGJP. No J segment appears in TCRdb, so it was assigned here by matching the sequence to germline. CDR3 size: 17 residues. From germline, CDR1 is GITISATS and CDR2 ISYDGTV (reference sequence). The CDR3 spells CALWEVRGELGKKIKVF. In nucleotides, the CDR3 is TGTGCCCTGTGGGAGGTGCGTGGAGAGTTGGGCAAAAAAATCAAGGTATTT.

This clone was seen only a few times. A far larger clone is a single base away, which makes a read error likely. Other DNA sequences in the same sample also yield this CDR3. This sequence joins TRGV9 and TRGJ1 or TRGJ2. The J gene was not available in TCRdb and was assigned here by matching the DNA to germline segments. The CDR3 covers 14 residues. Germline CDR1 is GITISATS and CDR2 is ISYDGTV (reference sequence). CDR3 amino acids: CALWEGADLDKKLF. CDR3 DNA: TGTGCCCTGTGGGAGGGCGCGGATTTGGATAAGAAACTCTTT.

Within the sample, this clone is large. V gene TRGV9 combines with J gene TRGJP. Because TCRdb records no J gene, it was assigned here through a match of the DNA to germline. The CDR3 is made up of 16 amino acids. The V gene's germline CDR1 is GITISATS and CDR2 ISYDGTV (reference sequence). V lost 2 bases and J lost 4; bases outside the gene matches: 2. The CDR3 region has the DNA TGTGCCTTGTGGGAGGGCCAAGAGTTGGGCAAAAAAATCAAGGTATTT. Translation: CALWEGQELGKKIKVF.

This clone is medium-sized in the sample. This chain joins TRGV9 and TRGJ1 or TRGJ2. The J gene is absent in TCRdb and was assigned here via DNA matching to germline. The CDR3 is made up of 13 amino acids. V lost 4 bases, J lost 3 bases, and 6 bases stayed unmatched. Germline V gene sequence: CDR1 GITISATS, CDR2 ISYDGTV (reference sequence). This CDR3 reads CALWDKSYYKKLF. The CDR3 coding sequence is TGTGCCTTGTGGGACAAGAGTTATTATAAGAAACTCTTT.

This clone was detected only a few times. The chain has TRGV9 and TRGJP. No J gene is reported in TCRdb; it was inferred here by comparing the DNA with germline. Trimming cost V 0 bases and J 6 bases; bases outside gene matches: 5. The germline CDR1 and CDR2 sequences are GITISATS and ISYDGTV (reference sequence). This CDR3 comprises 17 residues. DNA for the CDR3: TGTGCCTTGTGGGAGGTGCTGGGAGAGTTGGGCAAAAAAATCAAGGTATTT. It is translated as CALWEVLGELGKKIKVF.

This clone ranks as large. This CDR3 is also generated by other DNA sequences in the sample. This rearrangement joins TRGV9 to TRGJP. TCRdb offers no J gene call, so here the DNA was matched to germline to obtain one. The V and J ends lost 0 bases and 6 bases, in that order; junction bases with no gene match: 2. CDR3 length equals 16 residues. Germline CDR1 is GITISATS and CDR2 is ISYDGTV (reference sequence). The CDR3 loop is CALWEVRELGKKIKVF. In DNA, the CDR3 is TGTGCCTTGTGGGAGGTGCGAGAGTTGGGCAAAAAAATCAAGGTATTT.

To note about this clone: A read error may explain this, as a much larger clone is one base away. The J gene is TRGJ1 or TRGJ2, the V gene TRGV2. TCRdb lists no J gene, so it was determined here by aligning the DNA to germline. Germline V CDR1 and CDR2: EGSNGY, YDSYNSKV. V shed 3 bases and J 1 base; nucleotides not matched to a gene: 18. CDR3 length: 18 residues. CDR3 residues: CATWDRRCMFFNYYKKLF. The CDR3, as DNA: TGTGCCACCTGGGACAGGCGTTGTATGTTTTTCAATTATTATAAGAAACTCTTT.

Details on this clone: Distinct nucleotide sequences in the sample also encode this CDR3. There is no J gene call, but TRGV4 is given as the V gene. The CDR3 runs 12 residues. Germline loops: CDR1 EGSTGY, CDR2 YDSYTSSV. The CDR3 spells CATWDVGYKKLF. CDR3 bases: TGTGCCACCTGGGATGTGGGCTATAAGAAACTCTTC.

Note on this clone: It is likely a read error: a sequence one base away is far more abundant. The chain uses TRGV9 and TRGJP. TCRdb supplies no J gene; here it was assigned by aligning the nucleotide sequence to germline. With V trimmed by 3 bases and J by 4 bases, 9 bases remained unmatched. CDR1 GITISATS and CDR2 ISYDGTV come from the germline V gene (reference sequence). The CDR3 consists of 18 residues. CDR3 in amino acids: CALWELIKQELGKKIKVF. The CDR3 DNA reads TGTGCCTTGTGGGAGCTAATCAAACAAGAGTTGGGCAAAAAAATCAAGGTATTT.

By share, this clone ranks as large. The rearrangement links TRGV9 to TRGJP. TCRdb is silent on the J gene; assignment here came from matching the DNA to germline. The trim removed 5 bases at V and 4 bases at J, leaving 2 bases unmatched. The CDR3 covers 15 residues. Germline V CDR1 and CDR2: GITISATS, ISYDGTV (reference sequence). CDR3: CALWAQELGKKIKVF. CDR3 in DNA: TGTGCCTTGTGGGCCCAAGAGTTGGGCAAAAAAATCAAGGTATTT.

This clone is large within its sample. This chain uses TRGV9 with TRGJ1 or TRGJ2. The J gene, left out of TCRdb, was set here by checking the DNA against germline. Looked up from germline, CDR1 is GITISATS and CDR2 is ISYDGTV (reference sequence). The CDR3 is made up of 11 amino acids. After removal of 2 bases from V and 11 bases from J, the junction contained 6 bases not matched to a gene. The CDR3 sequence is CALWEGGEKLF. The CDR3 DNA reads TGTGCCTTGTGGGAGGGGGGGGAGAAACTCTTT.

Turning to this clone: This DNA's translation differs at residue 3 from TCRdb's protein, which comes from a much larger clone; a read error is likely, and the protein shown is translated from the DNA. The CDR3: CAAWDDSYYKKLF. DNA of the CDR3: TGTGCCGCCTGGGATGACTCTTATTATAAGAAACTCTTT. The chain uses TRGV4 and TRGJ1 or TRGJ2. Germline matching of the DNA provided the J gene here, since TCRdb leaves it blank. The V gene's germline CDR1 is EGSTGY and CDR2 YDSYTSSV. This CDR3 is built from 13 residues.

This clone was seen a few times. The CDR3 sequence is CATWDGLAPRGIKTF. The CDR3 DNA reads TGTGCCACCTGGGATGGGCTCGCCCCGAGGGGGATCAAGACGTTT. The chain carries TRGV4 and TRGJP2. Since TCRdb gives no J gene, matching the DNA to germline was used here to assign it. CDR3 length: 15 residues. Germline-derived CDR1 and CDR2 are EGSTGY and YDSYTSSV. J gave up 12 bases and V 0 bases, and 13 bases lay outside the gene matches.

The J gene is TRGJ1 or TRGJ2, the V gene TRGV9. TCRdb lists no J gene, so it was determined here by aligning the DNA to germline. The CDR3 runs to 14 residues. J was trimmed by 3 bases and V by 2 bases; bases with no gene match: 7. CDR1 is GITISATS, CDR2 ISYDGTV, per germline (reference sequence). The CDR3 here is CALWEGAFYYKKLF. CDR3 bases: TGTGCCTTGTGGGAGGGGGCCTTTTATTATAAGAAACTCTTT.

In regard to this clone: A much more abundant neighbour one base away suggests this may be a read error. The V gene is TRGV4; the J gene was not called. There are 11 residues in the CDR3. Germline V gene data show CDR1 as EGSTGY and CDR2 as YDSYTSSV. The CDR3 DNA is TGTGCCACCTGGACCTATTATAAGGAACTCTTT. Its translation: CATWTYYKELF.

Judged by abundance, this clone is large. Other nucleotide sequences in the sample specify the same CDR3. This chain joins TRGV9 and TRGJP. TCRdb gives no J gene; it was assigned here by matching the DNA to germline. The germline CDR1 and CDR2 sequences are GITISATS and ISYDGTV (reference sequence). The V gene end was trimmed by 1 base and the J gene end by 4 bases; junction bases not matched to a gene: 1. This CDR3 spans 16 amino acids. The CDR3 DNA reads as TGTGCCTTGTGGGAGGTACAAGAGTTGGGCAAAAAAATCAAGGTATTT. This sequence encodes CALWEVQELGKKIKVF.

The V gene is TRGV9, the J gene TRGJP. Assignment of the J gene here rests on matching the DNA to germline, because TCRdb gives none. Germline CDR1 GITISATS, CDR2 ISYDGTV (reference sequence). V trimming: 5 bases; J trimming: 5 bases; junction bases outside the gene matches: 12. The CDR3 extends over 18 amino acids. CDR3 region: CALWGAPGEELGKKIKVF. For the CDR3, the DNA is TGTGCCTTGTGGGGGGCCCCGGGGGAAGAGTTGGGCAAAAAAATCAAGGTATTT.

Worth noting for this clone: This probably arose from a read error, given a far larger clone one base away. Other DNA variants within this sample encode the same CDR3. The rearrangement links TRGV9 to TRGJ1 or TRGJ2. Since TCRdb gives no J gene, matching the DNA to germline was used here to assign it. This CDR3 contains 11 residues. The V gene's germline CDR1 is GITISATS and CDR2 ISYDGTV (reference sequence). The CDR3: CALWEAGKKLF. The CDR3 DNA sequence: TGCGCCTTGTGGGAGGCGGGGAAGAAACTCTTT.

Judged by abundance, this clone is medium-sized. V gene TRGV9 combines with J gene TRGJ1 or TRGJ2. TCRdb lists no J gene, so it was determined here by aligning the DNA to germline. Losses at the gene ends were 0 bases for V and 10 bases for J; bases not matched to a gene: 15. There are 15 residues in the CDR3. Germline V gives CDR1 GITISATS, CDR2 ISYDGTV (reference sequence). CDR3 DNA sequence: TGTGCCTTGTGGGAGGTGCTAGGCTCGAAAGGGAAGAAACTCTTT. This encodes CALWEVLGSKGKKLF.

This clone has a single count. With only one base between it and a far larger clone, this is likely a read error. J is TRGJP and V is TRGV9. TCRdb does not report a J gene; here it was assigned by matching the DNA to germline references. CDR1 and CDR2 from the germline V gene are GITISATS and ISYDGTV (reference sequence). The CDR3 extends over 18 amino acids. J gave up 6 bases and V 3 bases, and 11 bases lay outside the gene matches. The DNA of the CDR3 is TGTGCCTTGTGGGAGCTAATCCAACGAGAGTTGGGCAAAAAAATCAAGGTATTT. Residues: CALWELIQRELGKKIKVF.

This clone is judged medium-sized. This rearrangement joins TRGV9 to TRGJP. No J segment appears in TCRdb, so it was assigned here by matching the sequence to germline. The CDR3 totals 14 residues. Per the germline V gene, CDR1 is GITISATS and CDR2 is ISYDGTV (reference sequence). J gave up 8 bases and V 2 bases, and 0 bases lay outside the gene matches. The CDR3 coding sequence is TGTGCCTTGTGGGAGGAGTTGGGCAAAAAAATCAAGGTATTT. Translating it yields CALWEELGKKIKVF.

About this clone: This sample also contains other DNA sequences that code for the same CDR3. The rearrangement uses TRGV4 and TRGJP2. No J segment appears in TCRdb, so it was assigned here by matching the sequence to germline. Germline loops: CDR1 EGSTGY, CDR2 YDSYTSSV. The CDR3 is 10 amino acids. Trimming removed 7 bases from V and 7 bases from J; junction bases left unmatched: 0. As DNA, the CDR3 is TGTGCCACCTGTGATTGGATCAAGACGTTT. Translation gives CATCDWIKTF.

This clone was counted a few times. CDR3 nucleotide sequence: TGTGCCTTGTGGGAGGAACCTCAAGAGTTGGGCAAAAAAATCAAGGTATTT. This sequence encodes CALWEEPQELGKKIKVF. The chain combines TRGV9 with TRGJP. TCRdb is silent on the J gene; assignment here came from matching the DNA to germline. CDR1 is GITISATS and CDR2 is ISYDGTV in the germline V gene (reference sequence). Trimming at V came to 2 bases and at J to 4 bases, leaving 5 bases not matched to a gene. This CDR3 spans 17 amino acids.

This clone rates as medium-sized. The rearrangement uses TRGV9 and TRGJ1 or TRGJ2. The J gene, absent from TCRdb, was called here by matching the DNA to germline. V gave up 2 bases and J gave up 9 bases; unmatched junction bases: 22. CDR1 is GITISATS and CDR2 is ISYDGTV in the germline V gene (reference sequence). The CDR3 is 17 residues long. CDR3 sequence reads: CALWEERGAQTDAKKLF. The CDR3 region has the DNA TGTGCCTTGTGGGAGGAGAGAGGGGCCCAAACCGACGCTAAGAAACTCTTT.

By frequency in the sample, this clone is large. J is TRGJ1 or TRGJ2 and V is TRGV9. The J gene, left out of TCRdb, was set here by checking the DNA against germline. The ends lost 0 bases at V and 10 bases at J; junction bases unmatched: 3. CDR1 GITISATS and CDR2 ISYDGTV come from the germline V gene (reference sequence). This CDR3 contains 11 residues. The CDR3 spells CALWEVRKKLF. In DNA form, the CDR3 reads TGTGCCTTGTGGGAGGTGCGGAAGAAACTCTTT.

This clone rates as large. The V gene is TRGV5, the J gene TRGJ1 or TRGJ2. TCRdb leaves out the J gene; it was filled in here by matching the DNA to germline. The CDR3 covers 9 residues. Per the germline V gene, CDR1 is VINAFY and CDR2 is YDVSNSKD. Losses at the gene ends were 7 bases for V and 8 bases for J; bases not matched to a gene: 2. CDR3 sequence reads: CATCNKKLF. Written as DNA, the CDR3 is TGTGCCACCTGTAATAAGAAACTCTTT.